The TCR beta chain under discussion was sequenced for a study of cytomegalovirus exposure and HLA in healthy donors. General observations from the study: The study labeled 150 to 200 TCR beta chains cytomegalovirus-associated. The CMV antigen specificity of a few CMV-associated chains was confirmed through in vitro analysis.

The PCR had 60 Vbeta and 13 Jbeta primers. TCRdb keeps only in-frame clones here, not all; method: immunoSEQ multiplex PCR. The sample includes 200,000 to 250,000 clones, roughly 87% seen only once; the top ten take 5% to 6%. This clone was counted a single time. The antigen is unknown. Material for sequencing was PBMCs. The TCR comes from a woman between 40 and 55 years old in good health and CMV-seropositive.

CDR3 nucleotides: TGTGCCTGGAGTCCCAGGAGGACTAGCGGTAGCACTAGCACAGATACGCAGTATTTT. This gives the protein CAWSPRRTSGSTSTDTQYF. V gene TRBV30 combines with J gene TRBJ2-3; TRBD2 agrees at 10 bases. Germline CDR1 GTSNPN, CDR2 SVGIG (reference sequence). V trimming: 2 bases; J trimming: 0 bases; junction bases outside the gene matches: 14. There are 19 residues in the CDR3.